These 23 T cell receptor beta chains were all obtained from the same sample, sequenced in a study of T cell clonality in common variable immunodeficiency. TCRdb's copy holds only in-frame clones and misses some; the assay was immunoSEQ multiplex PCR. The data show more than 55,000 clones, with none appearing a single time. Material: peripheral blood mononuclear cells. The source of these receptors is a person between 18 and 75 years old in good health.

This clone has ten or more counts. The DNA ends 3 residues before the CDR3 does, and the rest of the CDR3 is filled in from the germline J gene. Within the sample, other DNA sequences also encode this same CDR3. The chain combines TRBV2 with TRBJ2-4; TRBD1 matches at 8 bases. Per the germline V gene, CDR1 is SNHLY and CDR2 is FYNNEI. Trimming took 5 bases from V and 0 from J; bases not matched to a gene: 15. The CDR3 contains 19 residues. CDR3 loop: CASSPDRDRSKLAKNIQYF. Incomplete CDR3 DNA: TGTGCCAGCAGTCCAGACAGGGACAGGTCTAAGCTAGCCAAAAACATT.

There are many counts of this clone. The sequence runs out 3 residues before the end of the CDR3; the remainder is reconstructed from the germline J gene. This chain joins TRBV5-1 and TRBJ2-3, with 7 bases aligning to TRBD2. The CDR3 is 15 amino acids. The V and J ends lost 4 bases and 2 bases, in that order; junction bases with no gene match: 7. Germline-derived CDR1 and CDR2 are SGHRS and YFSETQ. CDR3 DNA (partial): TGCGCCAGCAGCGGGAGCGGGATGTACACAGATACG. Its translation: CASSGSGMYTDT. In full, the CDR3 reads CASSGSGMYTDTQYF.

In this sample, this clone turned up many times. The read halts 3 residues ahead of the CDR3 end, with the missing end drawn from the germline J gene. The chain joins TRBV20-1 to TRBJ1-1, with D perhaps matching TRBD1 (6 bases). V lost 0 bases, J lost 1 base, and 9 bases lay in between. The CDR3 has 14 residues. Per germline, CDR1 DFQATT and CDR2 SNEGSKA (reference sequence). Incomplete CDR3 DNA: TGCAGTGCTAGAGATTGGGGGCCGAACACTGAA. This translates into CSARDWGPNTE. The complete CDR3 sequence is CSARDWGPNTEAFF.

This clone turned up a few times. The read ends 3 residues early relative to the CDR3; the germline J gene fills the gap. The chain employs TRBV20-1 and TRBJ1-2; D not certain. CDR3 length equals 12 residues. From germline, CDR1 is DFQATT and CDR2 SNEGSKA (reference sequence). The part of the CDR3 DNA that was read is TGCAGTGCTTCTAGAAATACCTACGAC. Protein: CSASRNTYD. In full, the CDR3 is CSASRNTYDYTF.

At least ten counts were recorded for this clone. Coverage ceases 3 residues before the CDR3 finishes, and the germline J gene fills in the end. V is TRBV19 and J is TRBJ2-7, with 7 bases matching TRBD1. CDR1 LNHDA and CDR2 SQIVND come from the germline V gene (reference sequence). With V trimmed by 1 base and J by 3 bases, 3 bases remained unmatched. There are 14 residues in the CDR3. The CDR3 region is CASSIGQGRYEQYF. CDR3 DNA (partial): TGTGCCAGTAGTATAGGACAGGGCCGCTACGAG.

This clone was counted many times. The read terminates 3 residues ahead of where the CDR3 ends, so the germline J gene completes it. The chain joins TRBV10-3 to TRBJ1-6, with 8 bases matching TRBD1. The germline V gene encodes CDR1 ENHRY and CDR2 SYGVKD. V lost 5 bases to trimming and J lost 10 bases; unmatched junction nucleotides: 7. This CDR3 is 14 amino acids long. The CDR3 DNA, read in part, is TGTGCCATCAGTCCGGACAGGGAGGGGTCACCC. Its translation: CAISPDREGSP. The entire CDR3 sequence reads CAISPDREGSPLHF.

This clone appeared many times. One end of the junction varies from germline; a read error may be responsible. The CDR3 goes on 3 residues after the read ends, and that part is filled in from the germline J gene. This sequence joins TRBV4-2 and TRBJ2-3; D perhaps matches TRBD2 (7 bases). Germline V gives CDR1 LGHNA, CDR2 YNFKEQ. This CDR3 spans 16 amino acids. CDR3 DNA, as far as it was read: TGCGCCAGCAGCCAAGGTTGGGGGGGCTGGTCAGATACG. Amino acids: CASSQGWGGWSDT. The full CDR3 is CASSQGWGGWSDTQYF.

The table lists this clone with many counts. The sequenced fragment ends 3 residues before the CDR3 boundary, so the rest is inferred from the germline J gene. J is TRBJ1-4 and V is TRBV2; TRBD1 might be the D (5 bases). Germline CDR1 and CDR2: SNHLY and FYNNEI. Trimming took 3 bases from V and 7 from J, leaving 12 bases between them. The CDR3 sequence is 14 residues long. The part of the CDR3 DNA that was read is TGTGCCAGCAGTGAGAGAAGGGGTGGTGAAAAA. Translation gives CASSERRGGEK. The whole CDR3 sequence reads CASSERRGGEKLFF.

This clone came up many times. The CDR3 is cut off 3 residues early in the read; its end comes from the germline J gene. The V gene is TRBV5-1, the J gene TRBJ2-7; D is perhaps TRBD2 (5 bases). The CDR3 runs 17 residues. Trimming took off 0 bases at V and 0 bases at J, with 16 bases between the two ends. Germline assignment: CDR1 SGHRS and CDR2 YFSETQ. This chain's CDR3 is CASSLGVSGKGSYEQYF. CDR3 DNA (partial): TGCGCCAGCAGCTTGGGGGTGAGCGGCAAAGGCTCCTACGAG.

This clone was counted ten times or more. The CDR3 end lies 3 residues beyond the end of the read and is filled in from the germline J gene. J is TRBJ2-2 and V is TRBV7-2; 7 nucleotides agree with TRBD2. With 5 bases clipped from V and 2 bases from J, the junction kept 2 bases outside the gene matches. Germline V gene lookup returns CDR1 SGHTA and CDR2 FQGNSA. The CDR3 consists of 14 residues. The DNA read from the CDR3 is TGTGCCAGCAGCCGGGACTACAACACCGGGGAG. Its protein product is CASSRDYNTGE. The CDR3 in full is CASSRDYNTGELFF.

This clone came up many times. Read sequence stops 3 residues before the CDR3 end, and the germline J gene provides the missing end. V and J are TRBV30 and TRBJ2-5; no clear D gene. Germline loops: CDR1 GTSNPN, CDR2 SVGIG (reference sequence). V was shortened by 1 base and J by 5 bases, with 8 bases between the two germline ends. The CDR3 length is 12 residues. The CDR3: CAWSENGETQYF. The sequenced CDR3 bases are TGTGCCTGGAGTGAGAACGGGGAGACC.

This clone was seen ten or more times. The read is 3 residues too short to cover the CDR3 end, so that end is filled in from the germline J gene. The chain combines TRBV5-4 with TRBJ2-2; 7 bases align to TRBD1. Per the germline V gene, CDR1 is SGHNT and CDR2 is YYREEE (reference sequence). This CDR3 contains 14 residues. V lost 5 bases, J lost 2 bases, and 3 bases stayed unmatched. The chain's CDR3 is CASSWDRNTGELFF. Partial CDR3 DNA: TGTGCCAGCAGTTGGGACAGAAACACCGGGGAG.

This clone was observed many times. The read halts 3 residues ahead of the CDR3 end, with the missing end drawn from the germline J gene. The genes are TRBV5-5 and TRBJ1-5; no clear D. V was pared by 0 bases and J by 2 bases, with 6 bases between. CDR1 and CDR2 (germline): SGHKS, YYEKEE (reference sequence). The CDR3 length is 14 residues. Incomplete CDR3 DNA: TGTGCCAGCAGCTTGGCCAAGGGCAATCAGCCC. This codes for CASSLAKGNQP. The entire CDR3 reads CASSLAKGNQPQHF.

This clone was seen more than once but under ten times. The read ends 3 residues before the CDR3 terminus; that terminus is restored from the germline J gene. This chain links TRBV11-3 with TRBJ2-7; TRBD1 matches 8 bases. Germline V CDR1 and CDR2: SGHNT, YENEEA. Trimming took 1 base from V and 2 from J; bases not matched to a gene: 4. CDR3 length: 15 amino acids. The sequenced CDR3 bases are TGTGCCAGCAGCTTAGGCGGGACAGGTACCTACGAG. Translation gives CASSLGGTGTYE. The whole CDR3 protein reads CASSLGGTGTYEQYF.

This clone has ten or more counts. The read ends 3 residues early relative to the CDR3; the germline J gene fills the gap. This sample also contains other DNA sequences that code for the same CDR3. The J gene is TRBJ2-5, the V gene TRBV5-1, with 7 bases lining up with TRBD1. CDR1 and CDR2 from the germline V gene are SGHRS and YFSETQ. The trim removed 0 bases at V and 2 bases at J, leaving 1 base unmatched. The CDR3 loop spans 14 amino acids. The sequenced CDR3 bases are TGCGCCAGCAGCTTGGGACAGGGTCAAGAGACC. Translating it yields CASSLGQGQET. The whole CDR3 region reads CASSLGQGQETQYF.

This clone was recorded many times. The CDR3 end is not reached by the read, which stops 3 residues before it; the germline J gene fills it in. The J gene is TRBJ2-7, the V gene TRBV13, with D perhaps matching TRBD1 or TRBD2 (9 bases each). The germline CDR1 and CDR2 sequences are PRHDT and FYEKMQ (reference sequence). Trimming left V 5 bases short and J 0 bases short, with 29 bases between. The CDR3 length is 20 residues. The CDR3 sequence: CASSGTGLTSGRSSSYEQYF. The sequenced part of the CDR3 DNA is TGTGCCAGCAGCGGGACAGGGTTGACTAGCGGTCGTTCGAGCTCCTACGAG. Full variable domain (missing parts from reference TRBV13 and TRBJ2-7): AAGVIQSPRHLIKEKRETATLKCYPIPRHDTVYWYQQGPGQDPQFLISFYEKMQSDKGSIPDRFSAQQFSDYHSELNMSSLELGDSALYFCASSGTGLTSGRSSSYEQYFGPGTRLTVT.

The table lists this clone with many counts. The CDR3 goes on 3 residues after the read ends, and that part is filled in from the germline J gene. This rearrangement joins TRBV18 to TRBJ2-2; 8 bases fit TRBD2. With 1 base clipped from V and 4 bases from J, the junction kept 2 bases outside the gene matches. The CDR3 runs to 15 residues. The germline gives CDR1 KGHSH, CDR2 LQKENI. Here the CDR3 reads CASSPRLAGTGELFF. The CDR3 DNA, read in part, is TGTGCCAGCTCACCACGGCTAGCGGGCACCGGGGAG. The full variable domain, in which reference TRBV18 and TRBJ2-2 provide the parts outside the CDR3, is NAGVMQNPRHLVRRRGQEARLRCSPMKGHSHVYWYRQLPEEGLKFMVYLQKENIIDESGMPKERFSAEFPKEGPSILRIQQVVRGDSAAYFCASSPRLAGTGELFFGEGSRLTVL.

Details on this clone: The sequenced fragment ends 3 residues before the CDR3 boundary, so the rest is inferred from the germline J gene. V usage is TRBV19 and J usage is TRBJ1-1; weak D call: TRBD1 (5 bases). The V gene lost 3 bases and the J gene lost 5 bases, with 13 bases spanning the gap. Germline CDR1 LNHDA, CDR2 SQIVND (reference sequence). The CDR3 is 14 residues long. CDR3 sequence: CASSMGRGLTEAFF. The DNA read from the CDR3 is TGTGCCAGTAGTATGGGGCGGGGGTTAACTGAA.

On this clone: With the read ending 3 residues before the CDR3 end, the germline J gene is used to fill in that end. The chain combines TRBV23-1 with TRBJ2-7; 10 nucleotides agree with TRBD1. TRBV23-1 is classed as an ORF, of uncertain function. The ends lost 6 bases at V and 3 bases at J; junction bases unmatched: 11. The CDR3 loop spans 16 amino acids. Here the CDR3 reads CASSRELTGGCYEQYF. Partial CDR3 DNA: TGCGCCAGCAGCCGAGAACTGACAGGGGGCTGCTACGAG.

This clone occurred many times. The read ends 3 residues shy of where the CDR3 ends; the end is completed using the germline J gene. The J gene is TRBJ2-7, the V gene TRBV18, with 7 positions matching TRBD1. Germline V gene data show CDR1 as KGHSH and CDR2 as LQKENI. There are 13 residues in the CDR3. The V and J ends lost 2 bases and 3 bases, in that order; junction bases with no gene match: 1. The part of the CDR3 DNA that was read is TGTGCCAGCTCACCAGGGACAGACTACGAG. Translation gives CASSPGTDYE. The complete CDR3 protein is CASSPGTDYEQYF.

This clone was counted ten times or more. The read is 3 residues too short to cover the CDR3 end, so that end is filled in from the germline J gene. The rearrangement joins TRBV2 to TRBJ2-2; 9 nucleotides align to TRBD2. Germline loops: CDR1 SNHLY, CDR2 FYNNEI. Unmatched junction bases numbered 8, after V lost 7 bases and J lost 5 bases. The CDR3 loop spans 15 amino acids. The CDR3 sequence: CASKELSGRTGELFF. The covered CDR3 bases are TGTGCCAGCAAGGAACTTAGCGGGAGAACCGGGGAG.

This clone showed up many times. The read ends 3 residues early relative to the CDR3; the germline J gene fills the gap. V gene TRBV30 combines with J gene TRBJ2-3, with D possibly matching TRBD2 (6 bases). Germline CDR1 GTSNPN, CDR2 SVGIG (reference sequence). The CDR3 runs to 15 residues. Trimming pared 3 bases from V and 4 bases from J, leaving 17 bases between. This CDR3 is CAWSPRAGWADTQYF. Incomplete CDR3 DNA: TGTGCCTGGAGCCCGAGGGCGGGGTGGGCAGATACG.

On this clone: The read halts 3 residues ahead of the CDR3 end, with the missing end drawn from the germline J gene. This sequence joins TRBV2 and TRBJ2-7, with D hard to call. The germline V and J ends were trimmed by 7 bases and 2 bases, with 12 bases remaining between them. CDR3 size: 13 residues. Germline V gives CDR1 SNHLY, CDR2 FYNNEI. The DNA read from the CDR3 is TGTGCCAGCAAGCAGGCCCTAACCTACGAG. This codes for CASKQALTYE. The whole CDR3 protein reads CASKQALTYEQYF.